The text below deals with one T cell receptor beta chain. Antigen specificity is unknown. This entry is derived from a study of T-cell reconstitution after alpha-beta-depleted transplantation in children. Overall study findings and caveats: Expanded graft clones numbering several hundred reportedly gave rise to alpha-beta T cells about two months after transplant.

J was trimmed by 8 bases and V by 1 base; bases with no gene match: 12. This CDR3 is built from 16 residues. CDR1 is SGHRS and CDR2 is YFSETQ in the germline V gene. Construction of the TCRbeta library involved unique molecular identifiers. One entry per CDR3 protein results from TCRdb running MiXCR on the PCR reads. The sample lists roughly 310,000 distinct CDR3 sequences; about a quarter were seen once. Sequencing used PBMCs, mostly from graft donor cells, obtained 180 days after TCRalphabeta/CD19-depleted stem cell transplant. This sequence originates from a male patient under 18 who had a stem cell transplant for acute lymphoblastic leukemia, so the T cells may come from the graft donor. The chain uses TRBV5-1 and TRBJ2-1; 7 bases match TRBD2. CDR3 sequence reads: CASSLRGTSAFDEQFF. DNA for the CDR3: TGCGCCAGCAGCTTGAGGGGTACTAGCGCATTCGATGAGCAGTTCTTC.